A single sample is the source of the 19 T cell receptor beta chains below, sequenced in a study of cytomegalovirus exposure and HLA in healthy donors. The PCR was carried out with 60 Vbeta primers and 13 Jbeta primers. Repertoires were generated with immunoSEQ multiplex PCR, while TCRdb's copy carries only in-frame clones and drops some. The table records under 120,000 clones, 74% of them present only once. Specimen: PBMCs. The source of these receptors is a man aged 45-60 years in good health and CMV-seropositive.

This chain links TRBV19 with TRBJ1-2, with 8 bases matching TRBD1. Unmatched junction bases numbered 13, after V lost 3 bases and J lost 4 bases. Germline values: CDR1 LNHDA, CDR2 SQIVND (reference sequence). The CDR3 has 17 amino acids. CDR3 region: CASSIGGGQGQGYGYTF. In nucleotides, the CDR3 is TGTGCCAGTAGTATTGGCGGCGGACAGGGACAAGGCTATGGCTACACCTTC.

The V and J genes are TRBV6-6 and TRBJ1-5; 7 bases map to TRBD1. CDR3 length: 16 amino acids. The J segment lost 0 bases and the V segment lost 5 bases, leaving 7 bases of the junction unmatched. The germline V gene has CDR1 MNHNY and CDR2 SVGAGI (reference sequence). CDR3 DNA sequence: TGTGCCAGCAGTCCCCGGGACAGCTATAGCAATCAGCCCCAGCATTTT. This gives the protein CASSPRDSYSNQPQHF.

The chain links TRBV5-6 to TRBJ2-1, with D possibly TRBD2 on 7 matching bases. There are 16 residues in the CDR3. CDR1 and CDR2 from the germline V gene are SGHDT and YYEEEE. V was pared by 4 bases and J by 8 bases, with 22 bases between. This chain's CDR3 is CASSRFSRGAGDEQFF. Written as DNA, the CDR3 is TGTGCCAGCAGCCGCTTCTCTCGGGGGGCCGGCGATGAGCAGTTCTTC. Full variable domain (rest looked up from reference TRBV5-6 and TRBJ2-1): DAGVTQSPTHLIKTRGQQVTLRCSPKSGHDTVSWYQQALGQGPQFIFQYYEEEERQRGNFPDRFSGHQFPNYSSELNVNALLLGDSALYLCASSRFSRGAGDEQFFGPGTRLTVL.

The gene calls are TRBV9 and TRBJ2-5; 11 positions match TRBD2. The germline CDR1 and CDR2 sequences are SGDLS and YYNGEE. The CDR3 has 19 amino acids. V was pared by 0 bases and J by 4 bases, with 14 bases of the junction left unmatched. The CDR3 bases are TGTGCCAGCAGCGTAGGCCTAGCGGGGGGCGCCGGAGTCGGAGAGACCCAGTACTTC. Its translation is CASSVGLAGGAGVGETQYF.

This chain connects TRBV4-1 to TRBJ2-5, with TRBD2 matching 12 bases. This CDR3 comprises 15 residues. Germline trimming cut 4 bases from V and 6 bases from J; bases unmatched to any gene: 6. Germline loops: CDR1 MGHRA, CDR2 YSYEKL. The CDR3 DNA follows: TGCGCCAGCAGCCCACTAGCGGGGGGCGGGCAGACCCAGTACTTC. Residues: CASSPLAGGGQTQYF.

The chain is built from TRBV27 and TRBJ2-7; possibly TRBD2 for D (7 bases). This CDR3 comprises 12 residues. V dropped 6 bases and J dropped 4 bases, with 10 bases sitting between them. Germline V CDR1 and CDR2: MNHEY, SMNVEV (reference sequence). The DNA of the CDR3 is TGTGCCAGCAGGCGGGGGCGTTACGAGCAGTACTTC. The encoded protein is CASRRGRYEQYF.

The chain employs TRBV15 and TRBJ1-5, with D possibly matching TRBD1 (5 bases). Per the germline V gene, CDR1 is LNHNV and CDR2 is YYDKDF (reference sequence). The CDR3 is 15 residues long. The V end lost 0 bases, the J end lost 4 bases, and 10 bases lay between the germline ends. The CDR3 protein is CATSRDGPGNQPQHF. CDR3 nucleotides: TGTGCCACCAGCAGAGATGGTCCAGGGAATCAGCCCCAGCATTTT.

The chain joins TRBV5-1 to TRBJ1-1, with a weak D call TRBD1 (6 bases). Germline V gene lookup returns CDR1 SGHRS and CDR2 YFSETQ. The CDR3 length is 14 residues. Trimming cost V 5 bases and J 0 bases, with 11 bases left between them. CDR3 DNA: TGCGCCAGCAGTTCAGGGGCAGTGAACACTGAAGCTTTCTTT. Its translation is CASSSGAVNTEAFF.

J is TRBJ2-1 and V is TRBV5-1, with D tentatively TRBD2 (6 bases). This CDR3 is 16 amino acids long. V dropped 0 bases and J dropped 2 bases, with 12 bases sitting between them. Germline CDR1 SGHRS, CDR2 YFSETQ. The CDR3 reads CASSLARGSAYNEQFF. The CDR3 DNA is TGCGCCAGCAGCTTGGCCCGGGGGTCGGCCTACAATGAGCAGTTCTTC. Complete variable domain (other parts from reference TRBV5-1 and TRBJ2-1): KAGVTQTPRYLIKTRGQQVTLSCSPISGHRSVSWYQQTPGQGLQFLFEYFSETQRNKGNFPGRFSGRQFSNSRSEMNVSTLELGDSALYLCASSLARGSAYNEQFFGPGTRLTVL.

The V call is TRBV10-3, the J call TRBJ1-6, with a possible D match to TRBD1 (6 bases). The CDR3 covers 16 residues. From germline, CDR1 is ENHRY and CDR2 SYGVKD. Trimming removed 10 bases at V and 6 bases at J, with 22 bases between. CDR3 loop: CATLQGAGAVNSPLHF. CDR3 coding DNA: TGTGCCACCCTACAGGGAGCCGGGGCCGTTAATTCACCCCTCCACTTT.

This chain joins TRBV9 and TRBJ2-1; 13 bases align to TRBD2. Germline V gene data show CDR1 as SGDLS and CDR2 as YYNGEE. V shed 4 bases, J shed 5 bases, and the junction held 9 bases outside the gene matches. CDR3 length: 17 amino acids. CDR3 amino acids: CASSTRLAGGIHNEQFF. The CDR3 DNA reads as TGTGCCAGCAGCACGCGACTAGCGGGGGGTATTCACAATGAGCAGTTCTTC.

V is TRBV30 and J is TRBJ2-3, with D maybe TRBD2 (6 bases). Germline values: CDR1 GTSNPN, CDR2 SVGIG (reference sequence). V was shortened by 2 bases and J by 6 bases, with 6 bases between the two germline ends. The CDR3 runs to 11 residues. The DNA of the CDR3 is TGTGCCTGGAGTAGCGGGGATACGCAGTATTTT. Its translation is CAWSSGDTQYF.

This chain uses TRBV27 with TRBJ2-2; 7 positions agree with TRBD2. V was clipped by 8 bases and J by 4 bases; unmatched bases: 10. CDR1 and CDR2 from the germline V gene are MNHEY and SMNVEV (reference sequence). The CDR3 is made up of 15 amino acids. CDR3 in DNA: TGTGCCAGCCGAACGGGCGGGACTACCACCGGGGAGCTGTTTTTT. Protein sequence: CASRTGGTTTGELFF.

Notes on this clone: Other DNA sequences in the same sample also yield this CDR3. The gene calls are TRBV11-2 and TRBJ2-1, with unresolved D. The CDR3 consists of 16 residues. Germline lookup yields CDR1 SGHAT and CDR2 FQNNGV. Trimming removed 5 bases from V and 0 bases from J, with 14 bases in between. CDR3 region: CASSPSRESSYNEQFF. CDR3 nucleotides: TGTGCCAGCAGCCCGTCCCGAGAGAGCTCCTACAATGAGCAGTTCTTC.

The V gene is TRBV19, the J gene TRBJ1-4; maybe TRBD1 (6 bases). The V gene's germline CDR1 is LNHDA and CDR2 SQIVND (reference sequence). V was shortened by 11 bases and J by 2 bases, with 18 bases between the two germline ends. The CDR3 runs to 15 residues. CDR3 sequence (DNA): TGTGCCTCCAACCCTACAGGGTATACTAATGAAAAACTGTTTTTT. It is translated as CASNPTGYTNEKLFF.

This rearrangement joins TRBV30 to TRBJ1-1, with a tentative D call TRBD1 (6 bases). V gave up 1 base and J gave up 1 base, with 7 bases separating them. From germline, CDR1 is GTSNPN and CDR2 SVGIG (reference sequence). The CDR3 length is 13 residues. DNA of the CDR3: TGTGCCTGGAGTGGACAGGAGAACACTGAAGCTTTCTTT. It yields the protein CAWSGQENTEAFF. The full variable domain, rest sourced from reference TRBV30 and TRBJ1-1, is SQTIHQWPATLVQPVGSPLSLECTVEGTSNPNLYWYRQAAGRGLQLLFYSVGIGQISSEVPQNLSASRPQDRQFILSSKKLLLSDSGFYLCAWSGQENTEAFFGQGTRLTVV.

This clone was observed a single time. The chain recombines TRBV7-9 with TRBJ2-5, with 8 positions matching TRBD1. The CDR3 spans 12 residues. Germline V CDR1 and CDR2: SEHNR, FQNEAQ (reference sequence). Trimming took 6 bases from V and 11 from J; bases not matched to a gene: 8. The CDR3 DNA reads as TGTGCCAGCAGTTCCGGACAGGGAGAGCAGTACTTC. As protein: CASSSGQGEQYF.

The chain couples TRBV5-6 to TRBJ2-2; TRBD1 aligns across 7 bases. The CDR3 runs 16 residues. From germline, CDR1 is SGHDT and CDR2 YYEEEE. J gave up 0 bases and V 1 base, and 3 bases lay outside the gene matches. In DNA, the CDR3 is TGTGCCAGCAGCTTGCAGGGACAGCCGAACACCGGGGAGCTGTTTTTT. Its translation is CASSLQGQPNTGELFF.

This chain links TRBV5-1 with TRBJ2-7; TRBD1 agrees at 11 bases. Looked up from germline, CDR1 is SGHRS and CDR2 is YFSETQ. V was clipped by 1 base and J by 0 bases; unmatched bases: 3. The CDR3 is made up of 16 amino acids. CDR3 amino acids: CASSLPGTGGSYEQYF. The CDR3 nucleotides are TGCGCCAGCAGCTTGCCCGGGACAGGGGGCTCCTACGAGCAGTACTTC.